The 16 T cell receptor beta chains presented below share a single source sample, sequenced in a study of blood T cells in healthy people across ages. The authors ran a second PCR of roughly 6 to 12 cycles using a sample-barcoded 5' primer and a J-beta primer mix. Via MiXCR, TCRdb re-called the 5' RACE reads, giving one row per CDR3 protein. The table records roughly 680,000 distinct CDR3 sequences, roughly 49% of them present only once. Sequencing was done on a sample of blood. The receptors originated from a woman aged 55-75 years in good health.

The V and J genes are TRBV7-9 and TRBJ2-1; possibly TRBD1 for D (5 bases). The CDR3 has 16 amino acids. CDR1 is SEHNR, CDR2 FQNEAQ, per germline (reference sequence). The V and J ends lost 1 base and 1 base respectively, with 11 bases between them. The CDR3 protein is CASSLVAGLSYNEQFF. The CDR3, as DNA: TGTGCCAGCAGCTTAGTAGCAGGGCTGTCCTACAATGAGCAGTTCTTC.

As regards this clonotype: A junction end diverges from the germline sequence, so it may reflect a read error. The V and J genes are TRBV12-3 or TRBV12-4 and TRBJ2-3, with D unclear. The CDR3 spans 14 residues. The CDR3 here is CACSFYLDTDTQYF. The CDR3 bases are TGTGCCTGCAGTTTTTACCTAGACACAGATACGCAGTATTTT.

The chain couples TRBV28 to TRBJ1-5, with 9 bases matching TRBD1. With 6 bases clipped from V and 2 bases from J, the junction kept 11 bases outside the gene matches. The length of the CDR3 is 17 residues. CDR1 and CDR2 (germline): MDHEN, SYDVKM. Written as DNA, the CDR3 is TGTGCCAGCAGACTACAGGGGGCGTGGGGGGGCAATCAGCCCCAGCATTTT. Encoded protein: CASRLQGAWGGNQPQHF.

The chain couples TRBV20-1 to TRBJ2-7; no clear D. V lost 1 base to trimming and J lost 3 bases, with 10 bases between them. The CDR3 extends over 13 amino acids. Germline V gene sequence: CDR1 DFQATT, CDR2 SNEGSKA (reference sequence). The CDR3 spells CSARGGWGYEQYF. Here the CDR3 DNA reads TGCAGTGCTAGAGGGGGATGGGGCTACGAGCAGTACTTC.

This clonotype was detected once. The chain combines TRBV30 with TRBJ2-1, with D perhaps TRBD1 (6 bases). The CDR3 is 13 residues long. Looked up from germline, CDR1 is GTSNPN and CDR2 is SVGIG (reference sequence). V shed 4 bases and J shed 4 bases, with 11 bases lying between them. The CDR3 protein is CAWTQQGYNEQFF. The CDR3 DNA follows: TGTGCCTGGACACAACAGGGTTACAATGAGCAGTTCTTC.

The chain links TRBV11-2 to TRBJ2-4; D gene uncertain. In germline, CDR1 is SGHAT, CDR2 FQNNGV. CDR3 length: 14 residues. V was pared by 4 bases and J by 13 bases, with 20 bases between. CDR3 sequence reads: CASSSNLKADEQYF. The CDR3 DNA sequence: TGTGCCAGCAGCTCAAACTTGAAGGCGGATGAGCAGTACTTC. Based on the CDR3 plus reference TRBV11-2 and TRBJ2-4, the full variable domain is EAGVAQSPRYKIIEKRQSVAFWCNPISGHATLYWYQQILGQGPKLLIQFQNNGVVDDSQLPKDRFSAERLKGVDSTLKIQPAKLEDSAVYLCASSSNLKADEQYFGAGTRLSVL.

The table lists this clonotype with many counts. The CDR3 loop is CASSPLAGVWNEQFF. The CDR3, as DNA: TGTGCCAGCAGCCCCCTAGCGGGAGTGTGGAATGAGCAGTTCTTC. The chain uses TRBV7-3 and TRBJ2-1; 10 nucleotides align to TRBD2. Per the germline V gene, CDR1 is SGHTA and CDR2 is FQGTGA. This CDR3 comprises 15 residues. The trim removed 5 bases at V and 7 bases at J, leaving 8 bases unmatched.

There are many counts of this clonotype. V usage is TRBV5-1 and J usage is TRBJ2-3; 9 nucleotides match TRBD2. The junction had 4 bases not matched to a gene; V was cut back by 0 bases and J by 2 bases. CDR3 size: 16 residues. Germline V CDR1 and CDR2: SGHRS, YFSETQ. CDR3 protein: CASSLGLAASTDTQYF. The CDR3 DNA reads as TGCGCCAGCAGCTTGGGACTAGCGGCATCCACAGATACGCAGTATTTT.

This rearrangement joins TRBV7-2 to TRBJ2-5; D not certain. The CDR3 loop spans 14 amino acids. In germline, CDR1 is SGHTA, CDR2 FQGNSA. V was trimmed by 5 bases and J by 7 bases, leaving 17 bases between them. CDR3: CASSPYAGGATQYF. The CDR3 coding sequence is TGTGCCAGCAGCCCGTACGCAGGTGGAGCGACCCAGTACTTC.

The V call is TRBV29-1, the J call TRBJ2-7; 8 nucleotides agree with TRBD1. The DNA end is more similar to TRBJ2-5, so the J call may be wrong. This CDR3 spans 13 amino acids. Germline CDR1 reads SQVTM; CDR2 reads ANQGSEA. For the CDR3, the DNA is TGCAGCGTTGGACAGGGGAATAGAGAGACCCAGTACTTC. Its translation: CSVGQGNRETQYF.

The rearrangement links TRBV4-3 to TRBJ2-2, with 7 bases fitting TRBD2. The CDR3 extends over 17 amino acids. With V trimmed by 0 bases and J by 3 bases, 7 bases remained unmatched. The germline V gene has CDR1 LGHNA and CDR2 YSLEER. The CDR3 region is CASSQDLWTRDTGELFF. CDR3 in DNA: TGCGCCAGCAGCCAAGATTTGTGGACTAGAGACACCGGGGAGCTGTTTTTT.

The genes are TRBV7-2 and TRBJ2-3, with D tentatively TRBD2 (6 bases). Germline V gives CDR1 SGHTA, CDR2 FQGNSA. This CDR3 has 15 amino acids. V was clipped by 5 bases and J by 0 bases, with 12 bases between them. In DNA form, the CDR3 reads TGTGCCAGCAGCCGACGGGAGCCTAGCACAGATACGCAGTATTTT. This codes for CASSRREPSTDTQYF.

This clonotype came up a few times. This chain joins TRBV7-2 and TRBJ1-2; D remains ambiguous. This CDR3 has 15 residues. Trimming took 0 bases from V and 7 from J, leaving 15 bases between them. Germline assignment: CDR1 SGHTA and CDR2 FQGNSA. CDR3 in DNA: TGTGCCAGCAGCTTAGCGGTATTCGCGGCCGGTGGCTACACCTTC. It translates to CASSLAVFAAGGYTF.

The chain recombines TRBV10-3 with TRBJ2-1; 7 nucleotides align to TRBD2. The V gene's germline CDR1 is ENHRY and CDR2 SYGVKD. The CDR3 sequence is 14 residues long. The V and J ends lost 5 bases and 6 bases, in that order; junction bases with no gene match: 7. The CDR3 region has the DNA TGTGCCATCAGTCGAACTAGCGAAGTCAATGAGCAGTTCTTC. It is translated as CAISRTSEVNEQFF.

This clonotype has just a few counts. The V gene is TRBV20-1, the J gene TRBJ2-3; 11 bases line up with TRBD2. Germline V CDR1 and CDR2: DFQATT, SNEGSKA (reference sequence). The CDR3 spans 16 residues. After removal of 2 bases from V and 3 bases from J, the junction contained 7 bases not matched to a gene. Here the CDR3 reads CSARSTSGRGTDTQYF. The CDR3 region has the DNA TGCAGTGCTAGATCTACTAGCGGGAGAGGTACAGATACGCAGTATTTT.

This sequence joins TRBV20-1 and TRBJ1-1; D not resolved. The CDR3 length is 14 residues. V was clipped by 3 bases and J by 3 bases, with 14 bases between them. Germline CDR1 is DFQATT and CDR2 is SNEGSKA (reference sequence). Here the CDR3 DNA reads TGCAGTGCTAGTGGCGGCGGCGGCGACACTGAAGCTTTCTTT. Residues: CSASGGGGDTEAFF.